These 2 T cell receptor beta chains came from one sample sequenced in a study of CD8+CD57+ T cells in acquired aplastic anemia. Template material for TCR beta VDJ and CDR3 profiling consisted of genomic DNA. In TCRdb, the reads were re-called with MiXCR into one record per CDR3 protein. The sample gives about 210,000 distinct CDR3 sequences, roughly 35% of which show up once; more than 0.95% is in the top ten. The sequencing sample was made of sorted CD4+, CD8+, or CD8+CD57+ T cells (not recorded which) from PBMCs. Source of these receptors: a human donor in good health, serving as a control.

The V and J genes are TRBV7-3 and TRBJ1-1, with no clear D. This CDR3 comprises 14 residues. Between the trimmed V and J ends, which lost 2 bases and 3 bases, there was a span of 10 bases. CDR1 is SGHTA, CDR2 FQGTGA, per germline. CDR3 nucleotides: TGTGCCAGCAGCTTAGCTTTCCGTTACACTGAAGCTTTCTTT. As protein: CASSLAFRYTEAFF.

The chain is built from TRBV12-3 or TRBV12-4 and TRBJ2-3, with D perhaps being TRBD1 or TRBD2 (6 bases each). V was trimmed by 7 bases and J by 6 bases, leaving 20 bases between them. This CDR3 region has 15 residues. The CDR3 spells CASTKTRGAADTQYF. The CDR3, as DNA: TGTGCCAGCACCAAAACTAGGGGGGCGGCCGATACGCAGTATTTT.